The 25 T cell receptor beta chains below all came from one sample that was sequenced in a study of blood T cells in healthy people across ages. Primers used in a second PCR of about 7 to 11 cycles were a sample-barcoded 5' primer and a J-beta primer mix. From the 5' RACE reads, TCRdb called clonotypes with MiXCR, one entry per CDR3 protein. The table shows around 1.5 million distinct CDR3 sequences, with about 40% occurring only once. Sequenced sample: blood. Receptors originate from a woman aged 18-29 years in good health.

With regard to this clonotype: The junction departs from germline at one end; a sequencing error may be responsible. V usage is TRBV30 and J usage is TRBJ1-2; D is unclear. The CDR3 has 12 amino acids. The germline CDR1 and CDR2 sequences are GTSNPN and SVGIG (reference sequence). This chain's CDR3 is CAGSVTGYGYTF. The DNA for the CDR3 is TGTGCCGGGAGTGTTACCGGCTATGGCTACACCTTC.

The V gene is TRBV5-5, the J gene TRBJ1-2, with D possibly TRBD1 on 5 matching bases. The CDR3 spans 14 residues. The V and J ends lost 3 bases and 4 bases respectively, with 13 bases between them. Germline CDR1 and CDR2: SGHKS and YYEKEE (reference sequence). In nucleotides, the CDR3 is TGTGCCAGCAGCTCCGCTTGGGGGACCTATGGCTACACCTTC. Its protein is CASSSAWGTYGYTF.

The chain uses TRBV10-2 and TRBJ1-6; D perhaps matches TRBD1 (6 bases). The V gene's germline CDR1 is WSHSY and CDR2 SAAADI. V was cut by 3 bases and J by 7 bases, with 10 bases left in between. The CDR3 contains 14 residues. The CDR3 spells CASSDRQGNSPLHF. The DNA of the CDR3 is TGCGCCAGCAGTGATAGGCAGGGGAATTCACCCCTCCACTTT.

This clonotype has at least ten counts. J is TRBJ2-7 and V is TRBV29-1; 7 nucleotides align to TRBD1. Germline values: CDR1 SQVTM, CDR2 ANQGSEA. Losses at the gene ends were 6 bases for V and 3 bases for J; bases not matched to a gene: 8. The CDR3 runs 13 residues. CDR3 nucleotide sequence: TGCAGCGTCTCGGGACAGCCTAACTACGAGCAGTACTTC. This gives the protein CSVSGQPNYEQYF.

The V and J genes are TRBV29-1 and TRBJ1-2; 7 bases are a match to TRBD1. Germline V CDR1 and CDR2: SQVTM, ANQGSEA. Losses at the gene ends were 0 bases for V and 4 bases for J; bases not matched to a gene: 8. This CDR3 contains 15 residues. This chain's CDR3 is CSVEEVWDSGYGYTF. CDR3 nucleotides: TGCAGCGTTGAAGAAGTATGGGACAGTGGCTATGGCTACACCTTC.

V usage is TRBV15 and J usage is TRBJ2-7; tentatively, D is TRBD2 (6 bases). Germline V CDR1 and CDR2: LNHNV, YYDKDF (reference sequence). Trimming took off 2 bases at V and 2 bases at J, with 22 bases between the two ends. The CDR3 totals 18 residues. The CDR3 region is CATSRSPPGREGAYEQYF. CDR3 nucleotide sequence: TGTGCCACCAGCAGATCCCCTCCTGGGCGGGAAGGCGCCTACGAGCAGTACTTC.

The chain joins TRBV9 to TRBJ2-4, with a weak D call TRBD2 (6 bases). The better agreement between TRBJ2-5 and the DNA end casts doubt on the J call. Germline lookup yields CDR1 SGDLS and CDR2 YYNGEE. The CDR3 is made up of 15 amino acids. This chain's CDR3 is CASSVRLEGLETQYF. In DNA form, the CDR3 reads TGTGCCAGCAGCGTCCGACTAGAGGGGCTGGAGACCCAGTACTTC.

The chain links TRBV4-1 to TRBJ2-7; D unclear. Trimming took 0 bases from V and 4 from J, leaving 13 bases between them. The germline gives CDR1 MGHRA, CDR2 YSYEKL. The length of the CDR3 is 15 residues. The CDR3 DNA reads as TGCGCCAGCAGCCAAGAGTCCTTCACTATATACGAGCAGTACTTC. It is translated as CASSQESFTIYEQYF.

The chain couples TRBV4-1 to TRBJ2-5; no definite D call. The CDR3 covers 13 residues. V lost 2 bases and J 7 bases, leaving 11 bases between the germline ends. The germline V gene encodes CDR1 MGHRA and CDR2 YSYEKL. The CDR3 reads CASSQKDAGTQYF. The CDR3 DNA reads TGCGCCAGCAGCCAAAAGGACGCCGGGACCCAGTACTTC.

The chain is built from TRBV20-1 and TRBJ2-3; D possibly corresponds to TRBD1 (6 bases). This CDR3 region has 13 residues. CDR1 and CDR2 from the germline V gene are DFQATT and SNEGSKA (reference sequence). Trimming removed 8 bases at V and 2 bases at J, with 14 bases between. The CDR3 bases are TGCAGTACCCCCGGACAGTCCACAGATACGCAGTATTTT. Protein: CSTPGQSTDTQYF.

The rearrangement links TRBV7-9 to TRBJ2-7, with 12 nucleotides matching TRBD2. Looked up from germline, CDR1 is SEHNR and CDR2 is FQNEAQ (reference sequence). The V gene end was trimmed by 5 bases and the J gene end by 7 bases; junction bases not matched to a gene: 12. The CDR3 is made up of 16 amino acids. CDR3 amino acids: CASSAPTSGSGGEQYF. For the CDR3, the DNA is TGTGCCAGCAGCGCCCCGACTAGCGGGAGTGGCGGTGAGCAGTACTTC.

This clonotype was counted only a few times. This rearrangement joins TRBV4-1 to TRBJ2-1; D unclear. This CDR3 is built from 15 residues. Germline V gene sequence: CDR1 MGHRA, CDR2 YSYEKL. V was pared by 0 bases and J by 9 bases, with 15 bases between. The CDR3 reads CASSQEFSRASEQFF. The CDR3 DNA reads TGCGCCAGCAGCCAAGAGTTTTCCCGGGCGAGTGAGCAGTTCTTC.

V and J are TRBV28 and TRBJ1-2; TRBD1 agrees at 7 bases. The V and J ends lost 4 bases and 4 bases, in that order; junction bases with no gene match: 9. The CDR3 length is 15 residues. CDR1 and CDR2 from the germline V gene are MDHEN and SYDVKM. CDR3 amino acids: CASSSTTGRLYGYTF. CDR3 DNA: TGTGCCAGCAGTTCTACGACAGGGCGGCTCTATGGCTACACCTTC.

This clonotype showed up just a few times. J is TRBJ1-2 and V is TRBV20-1; D is possibly TRBD1 (5 bases). There are 12 residues in the CDR3. The germline CDR1 and CDR2 sequences are DFQATT and SNEGSKA (reference sequence). V lost 3 bases and J 2 bases, leaving 7 bases between the germline ends. Written as DNA, the CDR3 is TGCAGTGCTAGGGGGGACAACTATGGCTACACCTTC. Translated, it gives CSARGDNYGYTF.

This clonotype was found a few times. J is TRBJ1-2 and V is TRBV30; no clear D. Germline V gene lookup returns CDR1 GTSNPN and CDR2 SVGIG (reference sequence). The V end was cut by 2 bases, the J end by 2 bases, with 9 bases between. The CDR3 totals 13 residues. CDR3 nucleotides: TGTGCCTGGAGTAAGACTTCAAACTATGGCTACACCTTC. Translated: CAWSKTSNYGYTF. The variable domain in full, completed from reference TRBV30 and TRBJ1-2, reads SQTIHQWPATLVQPVGSPLSLECTVEGTSNPNLYWYRQAAGRGLQLLFYSVGIGQISSEVPQNLSASRPQDRQFILSSKKLLLSDSGFYLCAWSKTSNYGYTFGSGTRLTVV.

The chain joins TRBV24-1 to TRBJ2-3; 8 bases match TRBD2. The CDR3 length is 14 residues. Germline-derived CDR1 and CDR2 are KGHDR and SFDVKD. Unmatched junction bases numbered 6, after V lost 5 bases and J lost 6 bases. CDR3 DNA sequence: TGTGCCACCAGTGCAAGCGGGAGTAGGGATACGCAGTATTTT. As protein: CATSASGSRDTQYF.

The chain recombines TRBV3-1 with TRBJ1-4; D is undetermined. The CDR3 contains 13 residues. Trimming shortened V by 4 bases and J by 8 bases, and 11 bases separated the two germline ends. Germline loops: CDR1 LGHDT, CDR2 YNNKEL (reference sequence). CDR3 bases: TGTGCCAGCAGCCCCCTAGACGGGGAAAAACTGTTTTTT. Residues: CASSPLDGEKLFF.

There are a few counts of this clonotype. The chain has TRBV5-1 and TRBJ2-5; no clear D gene. The closer fit of TRBJ2-7 to the DNA end suggests the J call may be wrong. Germline loops: CDR1 SGHRS, CDR2 YFSETQ. The CDR3 length is 14 residues. For the CDR3, the DNA is TGCGCCAGCAGCTTGTACGAACCTCGCGGCGAGCAGTACTTC. Translated: CASSLYEPRGEQYF.

The chain has TRBV6-5 and TRBJ1-4; tentatively, D is TRBD1 (5 bases). With 0 bases removed from V and 8 bases from J, the gap between germline ends came to 13 bases. The CDR3 consists of 15 residues. Germline V lookup: CDR1 MNHEY, CDR2 SVGAGI. CDR3 in amino acids: CASSYSAGSTEKLFF. CDR3 in DNA: TGTGCCAGCAGTTACTCGGCAGGGAGTACGGAAAAACTGTTTTTT.

This chain connects TRBV12-3 or TRBV12-4 to TRBJ2-1; 7 nucleotides align to TRBD2. The DNA matches TRBJ2-7 better at its end, which makes the J call doubtful. The CDR3 is 15 amino acids. The chain's CDR3 is CASSKWGTTGNEQYF. In DNA, the CDR3 is TGTGCCAGCAGTAAATGGGGGACTACGGGTAATGAGCAGTACTTC.

This clonotype turned up a few times. The chain employs TRBV11-2 and TRBJ2-7; 11 bases map to TRBD2. Per the germline V gene, CDR1 is SGHAT and CDR2 is FQNNGV. Trimming at V came to 5 bases and at J to 5 bases, leaving 5 bases not matched to a gene. This CDR3 is built from 14 residues. The chain's CDR3 is CASSRGLAVNEQYF. CDR3 DNA: TGTGCCAGCAGCCGGGGACTAGCGGTAAACGAGCAGTACTTC.

This chain links TRBV5-6 with TRBJ1-1; no clear D gene. Germline lookup yields CDR1 SGHDT and CDR2 YYEEEE. This CDR3 contains 14 residues. Trimming took 1 base from V and 5 from J, leaving 12 bases between them. The CDR3 bases are TGTGCCAGCAGCTTGCCTAAGTTGAGGACTGAAGCTTTCTTT. It codes for CASSLPKLRTEAFF.

This clonotype was counted only a few times. The rearrangement links TRBV4-1 to TRBJ1-4, with D uncertain. CDR1 and CDR2 from the germline V gene are MGHRA and YSYEKL. V dropped 1 base and J dropped 3 bases, with 9 bases sitting between them. This CDR3 spans 15 amino acids. The CDR3 DNA reads as TGCGCCAGCAGCCAAGTCGCAGGAGCTAATGAAAAACTGTTTTTT. Its translation is CASSQVAGANEKLFF.

This clonotype was counted a few times. The chain is built from TRBV2 and TRBJ2-5; D is possibly TRBD2 (6 bases). Germline CDR1 SNHLY, CDR2 FYNNEI. The CDR3 length is 14 residues. The V end was cut by 3 bases, the J end by 5 bases, with 13 bases between. CDR3 coding DNA: TGTGCCAGCAGTGATAGCGGCCATAAGGAGACCCAGTACTTC. As protein: CASSDSGHKETQYF.

This sequence joins TRBV29-1 and TRBJ1-1, with D perhaps TRBD1 (5 bases). CDR3 length: 14 amino acids. V was pared by 3 bases and J by 5 bases, with 16 bases between. The germline V gene has CDR1 SQVTM and CDR2 ANQGSEA. For the CDR3, the DNA is TGCAGCGTTGAGGAGGCGGGGGACGGGACTGAAGCTTTCTTT. It yields the protein CSVEEAGDGTEAFF.